Presented here are 28 T cell receptor beta chains from one specimen sequenced in a study of lymphopenia after photon versus proton radiotherapy. Sequencing used immunoSEQ multiplex PCR; TCRdb keeps in-frame clones, though not all of them. This sample has some 170,000 clones, with approximately 86% found just once. The sequencing used peripheral blood, collected from a patient treated with photon-based radiotherapy. All receptors come from a man aged 45-60 years with gastric cancer.

V gene TRBV6-5 combines with J gene TRBJ2-7; the D gene is possibly TRBD1 (5 bases). The CDR3 length is 14 residues. The V gene's germline CDR1 is MNHEY and CDR2 SVGAGI. V was cut by 4 bases and J by 3 bases, with 13 bases left in between. This CDR3 reads CASSWKTDNYEQYF. As DNA, the CDR3 is TGTGCCAGCAGTTGGAAGACAGATAACTACGAGCAGTACTTC.

This chain links TRBV4-1 with TRBJ2-3; TRBD2 is a possible D gene (5 bases). The CDR3 length is 18 residues. The germline V and J ends were trimmed by 0 bases and 3 bases, with 19 bases remaining between them. Germline CDR1 MGHRA, CDR2 YSYEKL. CDR3 in amino acids: CASSQEPGVWESTDTQYF. Here the CDR3 DNA reads TGCGCCAGCAGCCAAGAGCCCGGGGTGTGGGAGAGTACAGATACGCAGTATTTT.

This chain uses TRBV25-1 with TRBJ1-4, with TRBD1 identical over 7 bases. With 1 base clipped from V and 4 bases from J, the junction kept 6 bases outside the gene matches. CDR1 is MGHDK, CDR2 SYGVNS, per germline. This CDR3 is 16 amino acids long. CDR3 sequence (DNA): TGTGCCAGCAGTGAATCAAGGACAGGATATAATGAAAAACTGTTTTTT. It specifies CASSESRTGYNEKLFF.

The rearrangement links TRBV27 to TRBJ2-2; D perhaps matches TRBD1 (5 bases). The length of the CDR3 is 13 residues. CDR1 and CDR2 from the germline V gene are MNHEY and SMNVEV (reference sequence). The V gene lost 3 bases and the J gene lost 9 bases, with 11 bases spanning the gap. Here the CDR3 reads CASSLPGWRELFF. CDR3 DNA sequence: TGTGCCAGCAGTTTGCCAGGGTGGAGGGAGCTGTTTTTT.

The chain has TRBV5-5 and TRBJ2-3; D possibly corresponds to TRBD2 (5 bases). Germline V gives CDR1 SGHKS, CDR2 YYEKEE (reference sequence). V dropped 4 bases and J dropped 0 bases, with 9 bases sitting between them. CDR3 size: 14 residues. The CDR3 loop is CASSGGLSTDTQYF. The CDR3 DNA is TGTGCCAGCAGCGGAGGTTTAAGCACAGATACGCAGTATTTT. The variable domain in full, with the rest retrieved from reference TRBV5-5 and TRBJ2-3, is DAGVTQSPTHLIKTRGQQVTLRCSPISGHKSVSWYQQVLGQGPQFIFQYYEKEERGRGNFPDRFSARQFPNYSSELNVNALLLGDSALYLCASSGGLSTDTQYFGPGTRLTVL.

This clone was counted a single time. This chain links TRBV30 with TRBJ2-5; 10 bases map to TRBD2. In germline, CDR1 is GTSNPN, CDR2 SVGIG (reference sequence). The CDR3 has 13 residues. Trimming at V came to 3 bases and at J to 9 bases, leaving 7 bases not matched to a gene. CDR3 nucleotide sequence: TGTGCCTGGAGCACTAGCGGGGTACAGGCCCAGTACTTC. Encoded protein: CAWSTSGVQAQYF. Using reference TRBV30 and TRBJ2-5 for the parts outside the CDR3, the full variable domain is SQTIHQWPATLVQPVGSPLSLECTVEGTSNPNLYWYRQAAGRGLQLLFYSVGIGQISSEVPQNLSASRPQDRQFILSSKKLLLSDSGFYLCAWSTSGVQAQYFGPGTRLLVL.

The chain employs TRBV6-5 and TRBJ1-2; 9 nucleotides line up with TRBD1. Germline CDR1 and CDR2: MNHEY and SVGAGI. The CDR3 is 12 residues long. The V gene end was trimmed by 8 bases and the J gene end by 8 bases; junction bases not matched to a gene: 6. The CDR3 bases are TGTGCCAGCGGACAGGGGTCTAGGGGCTACACCTTC. Protein sequence: CASGQGSRGYTF.

The chain carries TRBV15 and TRBJ2-3; TRBD2 matches at 9 bases. Germline CDR1 is LNHNV and CDR2 is YYDKDF (reference sequence). The CDR3 consists of 16 residues. With V trimmed by 0 bases and J by 6 bases, 7 bases remained unmatched. The CDR3 DNA reads as TGTGCCACCAGCAGAGATCGCGGTAGCGGGAGTGATACGCAGTATTTT. Translated: CATSRDRGSGSDTQYF.

CDR3 nucleotides: TGCAGCGCAAAGGCCGGCAGTGAGCAGTTCTTC. Residues: CSAKAGSEQFF. The rearrangement uses TRBV29-1 and TRBJ2-1; D uncertain. Trimming took off 7 bases at V and 9 bases at J, with 13 bases between the two ends. The CDR3 sequence is 11 residues long. The germline V gene encodes CDR1 SQVTM and CDR2 ANQGSEA.

The chain links TRBV6-5 to TRBJ2-1; the match to TRBD1 covers 8 bases. The CDR3 contains 14 residues. V trimming: 4 bases; J trimming: 9 bases; junction bases outside the gene matches: 8. Germline V CDR1 and CDR2: MNHEY, SVGAGI. CDR3 in DNA: TGTGCCAGCAGTTCGGACAGGGTTAGGAGTGAGCAGTTCTTC. Amino acid sequence: CASSSDRVRSEQFF.

This chain uses TRBV9 with TRBJ2-1; D gene uncertain. The CDR3 spans 14 residues. The germline V and J ends were trimmed by 4 bases and 6 bases, with 14 bases remaining between them. Germline V CDR1 and CDR2: SGDLS, YYNGEE. CDR3 DNA sequence: TGTGCCAGCAGCCCCGGTGGTCTCCCCAATGAGCAGTTCTTC. The encoded protein is CASSPGGLPNEQFF.

The chain joins TRBV11-3 to TRBJ2-3, with D possibly matching TRBD2 (5 bases). Germline assignment: CDR1 SGHNT and CDR2 YENEEA. The CDR3 totals 15 residues. V was shortened by 0 bases and J by 6 bases, with 13 bases between the two germline ends. The CDR3 DNA sequence: TGTGCCAGCAGCTTAGATGGCCATTCGGGGGATACGCAGTATTTT. As protein: CASSLDGHSGDTQYF.

This chain connects TRBV6-1 to TRBJ1-1; possibly TRBD1 for D (5 bases). The CDR3 is 13 residues long. CDR1 and CDR2 from the germline V gene are MNHNS and SASEGT. V dropped 8 bases and J dropped 1 base, with 11 bases sitting between them. The CDR3 loop reads CASPKTENTEAFF. CDR3 bases: TGTGCCAGCCCTAAGACAGAGAACACTGAAGCTTTCTTT.

V and J are TRBV30 and TRBJ1-1; D is unclear. V lost 0 bases and J 1 base, leaving 9 bases between the germline ends. Germline values: CDR1 GTSNPN, CDR2 SVGIG (reference sequence). The CDR3 totals 14 residues. CDR3 residues: CAWSVYPANTEAFF. The CDR3 coding sequence is TGTGCCTGGAGTGTTTATCCGGCGAACACTGAAGCTTTCTTT.

This clone was detected once. The chain uses TRBV7-2 and TRBJ1-4; D gene ambiguous. The germline V gene encodes CDR1 SGHTA and CDR2 FQGNSA. Between the trimmed V and J ends, which lost 5 bases and 5 bases, there was a span of 12 bases. The length of the CDR3 is 14 residues. For the CDR3, the DNA is TGTGCCAGCAGCCGTCGACCGCAGAATGAAAAACTGTTTTTT. Translated: CASSRRPQNEKLFF.

The chain couples TRBV30 to TRBJ2-2; 7 bases agree with TRBD1. After removal of 5 bases from V and 9 bases from J, the junction contained 6 bases not matched to a gene. The CDR3 sequence is 12 residues long. In germline, CDR1 is GTSNPN, CDR2 SVGIG (reference sequence). DNA of the CDR3: TGTGCCTGGGGACAGGCCGTGCGGGAGCTGTTTTTT. This gives the protein CAWGQAVRELFF.

The V and J genes are TRBV5-4 and TRBJ1-1; D gene unclear. The CDR3 is 15 amino acids. Germline V gives CDR1 SGHNT, CDR2 YYREEE (reference sequence). V was shortened by 6 bases and J by 4 bases, with 19 bases between the two germline ends. In nucleotides, the CDR3 is TGTGCCAGCACCCAACAGACGGGTTTAGTCACTGAAGCTTTCTTT. Translating it yields CASTQQTGLVTEAFF.

V gene TRBV19 combines with J gene TRBJ2-5; D is tentatively TRBD1 or TRBD2 (5 bases each). Germline values: CDR1 LNHDA, CDR2 SQIVND (reference sequence). The V end was cut by 5 bases, the J end by 5 bases, with 15 bases between. The CDR3 has 14 amino acids. CDR3 DNA: TGTGCCAGTAGTCCTCCGGGGCCCGACGAGACCCAGTACTTC. Protein: CASSPPGPDETQYF.

The V gene is TRBV30, the J gene TRBJ2-5; D is unclear. This CDR3 has 13 amino acids. In germline, CDR1 is GTSNPN, CDR2 SVGIG (reference sequence). The V end lost 0 bases, the J end lost 0 bases, and 5 bases lay between the germline ends. The CDR3 sequence is CAWSVSYQETQYF. The CDR3 DNA is TGTGCCTGGAGTGTAAGCTACCAAGAGACCCAGTACTTC.

The chain couples TRBV10-3 to TRBJ2-3; D is unclear. Germline-derived CDR1 and CDR2 are ENHRY and SYGVKD. The CDR3 covers 15 residues. Trimming left V 5 bases short and J 0 bases short, with 12 bases between. CDR3 DNA: TGTGCCATCAGTTTGCGCCCACAGAGCACAGATACGCAGTATTTT. Protein: CAISLRPQSTDTQYF.

This clone was seen once. The genes are TRBV29-1 and TRBJ2-7; the match to TRBD1 covers 8 bases. Germline-derived CDR1 and CDR2 are SQVTM and ANQGSEA. The CDR3 totals 13 residues. With 4 bases clipped from V and 3 bases from J, the junction kept 5 bases outside the gene matches. CDR3 sequence reads: CSVARDRGYEQYF. The CDR3 coding sequence is TGCAGCGTTGCCCGAGACAGGGGCTACGAGCAGTACTTC.

The V and J genes are TRBV2 and TRBJ1-5; no firm D call. CDR3 length: 15 amino acids. CDR1 SNHLY and CDR2 FYNNEI come from the germline V gene. Trimming shortened V by 4 bases and J by 1 base, and 11 bases separated the two germline ends. This CDR3 reads CASSVAGESNQPQHF. The CDR3 coding sequence is TGTGCCAGCAGTGTGGCCGGGGAGAGCAATCAGCCCCAGCATTTT.

V is TRBV5-1 and J is TRBJ1-2, with D perhaps matching TRBD1 (5 bases). Germline lookup yields CDR1 SGHRS and CDR2 YFSETQ. V gave up 0 bases and J gave up 6 bases, with 15 bases separating them. This CDR3 is built from 15 residues. CDR3 sequence (DNA): TGCGCCAGCAGCTTGGTTTTCGGGGCGAGAGATGGCTACACCTTC. Translated, it gives CASSLVFGARDGYTF.

This rearrangement joins TRBV6-6 to TRBJ2-1; 8 bases are shared with TRBD1. The CDR3 covers 15 residues. Germline CDR1 MNHNY, CDR2 SVGAGI (reference sequence). V was pared by 6 bases and J by 3 bases, with 7 bases of the junction left unmatched. CDR3 residues: CASSPKTGDYNEQFF. CDR3 nucleotides: TGTGCCAGCAGCCCAAAGACAGGGGACTACAATGAGCAGTTCTTC.

The chain recombines TRBV10-3 with TRBJ2-7, with 8 bases identical to TRBD1. This CDR3 spans 15 amino acids. V shed 2 bases, J shed 2 bases, and the junction held 5 bases outside the gene matches. Germline CDR1 reads ENHRY; CDR2 reads SYGVKD. CDR3 sequence: CAISEPGQGTYEQYF. The CDR3 coding sequence is TGTGCCATCAGTGAGCCCGGACAGGGAACCTACGAGCAGTACTTC.

J is TRBJ2-1 and V is TRBV19, with 14 nucleotides matching TRBD2. With V trimmed by 3 bases and J by 5 bases, 3 bases remained unmatched. This CDR3 is built from 16 residues. The germline V gene has CDR1 LNHDA and CDR2 SQIVND (reference sequence). The CDR3 DNA follows: TGTGCCAGTAGTATCAGGACTAGCGGGGGGAACAATGAGCAGTTCTTC. Its protein is CASSIRTSGGNNEQFF.

The chain recombines TRBV4-2 with TRBJ2-7, with 9 bases aligning to TRBD2. Per the germline V gene, CDR1 is LGHNA and CDR2 is YNFKEQ. After removal of 0 bases from V and 3 bases from J, the junction contained 6 bases not matched to a gene. The CDR3 loop spans 16 amino acids. The CDR3 is CASSQDLASGNYEQYF. CDR3 sequence (DNA): TGTGCCAGCAGCCAAGATCTGGCTAGCGGGAACTACGAGCAGTACTTC.

V gene TRBV27 combines with J gene TRBJ1-5; unclear D gene. V dropped 4 bases and J dropped 4 bases, with 11 bases sitting between them. The CDR3 spans 14 residues. Germline loops: CDR1 MNHEY, CDR2 SMNVEV (reference sequence). CDR3 bases: TGTGCCAGCAGTTGGTCCAGATCAAATCAGCCCCAGCATTTT. Translated, it gives CASSWSRSNQPQHF.